A single sample gave rise to the 31 T cell receptor beta chains below, sequenced in a study of shared clonotypes between healthy human individuals. Sequencing used immunoSEQ multiplex PCR; TCRdb keeps in-frame clones, though not all of them. The sample consists of 2.3 million or so clones, over 90% of them appearing once. The specimen was naive CD4+ T cells from PBMCs. Subset denoted: CD45RA+ positively selected. These receptors were taken from a man aged 18 to 30 in good health. Some clones in this sample may be carry-over from other donors' samples.

The genes are TRBV7-2 and TRBJ2-1; 9 positions match TRBD1. The CDR3 runs to 15 residues. Looked up from germline, CDR1 is SGHTA and CDR2 is FQGNSA. With 3 bases clipped from V and 5 bases from J, the junction kept 5 bases outside the gene matches. CDR3 sequence (DNA): TGTGCCAGCAGCTTCAGACAGGGGGGACACAATGAGCAGTTCTTC. As protein: CASSFRQGGHNEQFF.

V and J are TRBV28 and TRBJ1-4; 11 nucleotides line up with TRBD1. Unmatched junction bases numbered 6, after V lost 5 bases and J lost 7 bases. The CDR3 loop spans 15 amino acids. Germline loops: CDR1 MDHEN, CDR2 SYDVKM. The CDR3 coding sequence is TGTGCCAGCAGTCCATGGGACAGGGGGACTGAAAAACTGTTTTTT. This gives the protein CASSPWDRGTEKLFF.

The genes are TRBV18 and TRBJ2-3; 14 positions match TRBD2. The CDR3 extends over 17 amino acids. V gave up 3 bases and J gave up 1 base; unmatched junction bases: 3. CDR1 and CDR2 from the germline V gene are KGHSH and LQKENI. The CDR3 DNA reads as TGTGCCAGCTCACCTCAGACTAGCGGGGGGGGCACAGATACGCAGTATTTT. Translation gives CASSPQTSGGGTDTQYF.

A remark on this clone: In the same sample, other DNA sequences code for this CDR3. This sequence joins TRBV9 and TRBJ2-1; no firm D call. CDR1 and CDR2 from the germline V gene are SGDLS and YYNGEE. CDR3 length: 14 amino acids. Deletions cut 0 bases from V and 3 bases from J, with 7 bases between. The CDR3 sequence: CASSVAASYNEQFF. Here the CDR3 DNA reads TGTGCCAGCAGCGTAGCGGCCAGCTACAATGAGCAGTTCTTC.

V usage is TRBV5-4 and J usage is TRBJ2-7; D might be TRBD2 (6 bases). The CDR3 is 15 residues long. Deletions cut 1 base from V and 1 base from J, with 12 bases between. The germline V gene encodes CDR1 SGHNT and CDR2 YYREEE (reference sequence). CDR3 in DNA: TGTGCCAGCAGCTTGACCCCGGGAGAGTCCTACGAGCAGTACTTC. It yields the protein CASSLTPGESYEQYF.

The chain combines TRBV28 with TRBJ2-5; TRBD2 agrees at 13 bases. The V gene end was trimmed by 7 bases and the J gene end by 5 bases; junction bases not matched to a gene: 13. CDR3 size: 17 residues. Germline V gene data show CDR1 as MDHEN and CDR2 as SYDVKM. The CDR3 DNA sequence: TGTGCCAGCACCCTACCCGGACTAGCGGGAGTTGTGGAGACCCAGTACTTC. It specifies CASTLPGLAGVVETQYF. Full variable domain (missing parts from reference TRBV28 and TRBJ2-5): DVKVTQSSRYLVKRTGEKVFLECVQDMDHENMFWYRQDPGLGLRLIYFSYDVKMKEKGDIPEGYSVSREKKERFSLILESASTNQTSMYLCASTLPGLAGVVETQYFGPGTRLLVL.

The rearrangement uses TRBV9 and TRBJ2-2, with TRBD1 matching over 10 bases. V was clipped by 3 bases and J by 6 bases; unmatched bases: 5. CDR1 and CDR2 from the germline V gene are SGDLS and YYNGEE. The CDR3 is made up of 15 amino acids. CDR3 amino acids: CASSALTGGSGELFF. In DNA form, the CDR3 reads TGTGCCAGCAGCGCCCTGACAGGGGGCTCCGGGGAGCTGTTTTTT. Full variable domain (missing parts from reference TRBV9 and TRBJ2-2): DSGVTQTPKHLITATGQRVTLRCSPRSGDLSVYWYQQSLDQGLQFLIQYYNGEERAKGNILERFSAQQFPDLHSELNLSSLELGDSALYFCASSALTGGSGELFFGEGSRLTVL.

CDR3: CASRQGLAGANVLTF. The CDR3 nucleotides are TGTGCCAGCAGACAGGGGCTGGCAGGGGCCAACGTCCTGACTTTC. This chain joins TRBV7-3 and TRBJ2-6; 7 nucleotides match TRBD1. Per germline, CDR1 SGHTA and CDR2 FQGTGA. After removal of 6 bases from V and 4 bases from J, the junction contained 6 bases not matched to a gene. The CDR3 totals 15 residues.

V gene TRBV27 combines with J gene TRBJ2-1, with 12 bases matching TRBD2. CDR1 and CDR2 (germline): MNHEY, SMNVEV (reference sequence). This CDR3 has 14 residues. Trimming cost V 10 bases and J 9 bases; bases outside gene matches: 10. CDR3 in DNA: TGTGCCACCTACGGGACTAGCGGGTTTAGTGAGCAGTTCTTC. It is translated as CATYGTSGFSEQFF.

The chain is built from TRBV5-4 and TRBJ2-1; D gene uncertain. With 2 bases removed from V and 6 bases from J, the gap between germline ends came to 6 bases. The CDR3 has 12 residues. The germline V gene encodes CDR1 SGHNT and CDR2 YYREEE (reference sequence). The CDR3 is CASSFLVNEQFF. The CDR3 DNA sequence: TGTGCCAGCAGCTTTCTGGTCAATGAGCAGTTCTTC.

The rearrangement joins TRBV5-8 to TRBJ1-5, with 7 nucleotides matching TRBD1. The CDR3 covers 17 residues. Germline CDR1 SGHTS, CDR2 YDEGEE. The J segment lost 0 bases and the V segment lost 3 bases, leaving 9 bases of the junction unmatched. For the CDR3, the DNA is TGTGCCAGCAGCTACCCGGGACAGCAGTATAGCAATCAGCCCCAGCATTTT. This encodes CASSYPGQQYSNQPQHF. The entire variable domain, with the rest obtained from reference TRBV5-8 and TRBJ1-5, is as follows: EAGVTQSPTHLIKTRGQQATLRCSPISGHTSVYWYQQALGLGLQFLLWYDEGEERNRGNFPPRFSGRQFPNYSSELNVNALELEDSALYLCASSYPGQQYSNQPQHFGDGTRLSIL.

CDR3 DNA: TGTGCCAGCAGTTTTGGCAGGGGGCGAATTCAGCCCCAGCATTTT. It translates to CASSFGRGRIQPQHF. The chain uses TRBV28 and TRBJ1-5, with TRBD1 identical over 8 bases. The CDR3 is 15 residues long. CDR1 is MDHEN, CDR2 SYDVKM, per germline. Trimming cost V 3 bases and J 6 bases; bases outside gene matches: 7.

With regard to this clone: Other DNA sequences within the sample encode an identical CDR3. The rearrangement links TRBV5-1 to TRBJ2-3; a weak D match, TRBD2 (6 bases). Germline V gene lookup returns CDR1 SGHRS and CDR2 YFSETQ. V was pared by 1 base and J by 0 bases, with 9 bases between. The CDR3 totals 15 residues. The CDR3 here is CASSLIAGSTDTQYF. For the CDR3, the DNA is TGCGCCAGCAGCTTGATTGCGGGAAGCACAGATACGCAGTATTTT.

This chain joins TRBV10-3 and TRBJ2-7; D remains unclear. Trimming took 6 bases from V and 1 from J, leaving 10 bases between them. The CDR3 contains 13 residues. Looked up from germline, CDR1 is ENHRY and CDR2 is SYGVKD. DNA for the CDR3: TGTGCCATCAGCTTGACACCTTCCTACGAGCAGTACTTC. Its protein product is CAISLTPSYEQYF.

The chain combines TRBV5-1 with TRBJ2-1; 9 bases match TRBD2. The CDR3 extends over 15 amino acids. V was clipped by 4 bases and J by 4 bases; unmatched bases: 6. Germline V CDR1 and CDR2: SGHRS, YFSETQ. Here the CDR3 reads CASSNGTSSYNEQFF. CDR3 bases: TGCGCCAGCAGCAACGGGACTAGCTCTTACAATGAGCAGTTCTTC.

V is TRBV5-1 and J is TRBJ1-4; maybe TRBD1 (6 bases). V shed 2 bases and J shed 8 bases, with 13 bases lying between them. CDR3 size: 14 residues. CDR1 is SGHRS, CDR2 YFSETQ, per germline. CDR3 sequence reads: CASSLERGREKLFF. The CDR3 bases are TGCGCCAGCAGCTTAGAGCGGGGGCGCGAAAAACTGTTTTTT.

The chain recombines TRBV6-1 with TRBJ2-2, with 10 bases aligning to TRBD1. The germline V gene has CDR1 MNHNS and CDR2 SASEGT. V shed 4 bases and J 4 bases; nucleotides not matched to a gene: 12. This CDR3 spans 18 amino acids. The CDR3 is CASSGTLGTGASTGELFF. The CDR3 coding sequence is TGTGCCAGCAGTGGGACACTCGGGACAGGGGCGTCCACCGGGGAGCTGTTTTTT.

The V call is TRBV5-8, the J call TRBJ2-7; D might be TRBD2 (5 bases). Germline V gene lookup returns CDR1 SGHTS and CDR2 YDEGEE. Trimming stripped 6 bases from V and 4 bases from J, with 14 bases between. The CDR3 is 13 residues long. The CDR3, as DNA: TGTGCCAGCACCGTGGGGAGAATGTACGAGCAGTACTTC. Protein sequence: CASTVGRMYEQYF.

The DNA for the CDR3 is TGTGCCAGCAGCAAAGTTGGTAGCGGGAGGGCAGATCCCCACGAGCAGTACTTC. This sequence encodes CASSKVGSGRADPHEQYF. The chain has TRBV21-1 and TRBJ2-7; TRBD2 is the table's D call and was not checked against the DNA. TRBV21-1 is an annotated pseudogene. The CDR3 runs 18 residues.

This rearrangement joins TRBV15 to TRBJ2-7, with D maybe TRBD2 (5 bases). V lost 0 bases and J lost 7, with 16 bases in between. CDR1 and CDR2 from the germline V gene are LNHNV and YYDKDF (reference sequence). The CDR3 runs to 15 residues. The CDR3 sequence: CATSRDGRRGWEQYF. The CDR3 nucleotides read TGTGCCACCAGCAGAGACGGCCGTCGGGGTTGGGAGCAGTACTTC.

The V gene is TRBV29-1, the J gene TRBJ2-5, with TRBD2 identical over 10 bases. The DNA end favors TRBJ2-7, so the J call may be wrong. Germline CDR1 SQVTM, CDR2 ANQGSEA. The CDR3 is made up of 15 amino acids. CDR3 sequence reads: CSVAKRLAGAYEQYF. The CDR3, as DNA: TGCAGCGTCGCCAAGCGGCTAGCGGGAGCCTACGAGCAGTACTTC.

This clone was recorded once. This chain connects TRBV5-8 to TRBJ2-7; tentative D call: TRBD1 (6 bases). The germline V and J ends were trimmed by 8 bases and 5 bases, with 17 bases remaining between them. The CDR3 consists of 13 residues. Germline V gene data show CDR1 as SGHTS and CDR2 as YDEGEE. In DNA form, the CDR3 reads TGTGCCAGTCTCATCAGGGGAGTGGACGAGCAGTACTTC. Translated: CASLIRGVDEQYF.

The genes are TRBV28 and TRBJ2-7, with D uncertain. CDR3 size: 16 residues. V was pared by 6 bases and J by 0 bases, with 18 bases between. CDR1 is MDHEN, CDR2 SYDVKM, per germline. The CDR3 region has the DNA TGTGCCAGCAGGTATAGGACCGTGCCGAGCTCCTACGAGCAGTACTTC. Its translation: CASRYRTVPSSYEQYF.

This chain uses TRBV5-1 with TRBJ2-3; no firm D call. V was cut by 5 bases and J by 4 bases, with 11 bases left in between. Germline CDR1 reads SGHRS; CDR2 reads YFSETQ. This CDR3 spans 13 amino acids. The CDR3 DNA is TGCGCCAGCAGTCCAACTAAGCCAGATACGCAGTATTTT. Its protein is CASSPTKPDTQYF.

This clone was observed a single time. DNA of the CDR3: TGTGCCAGCAGTGACCAACTCTCCGGCGCGGGGGGAGGGGATGAGCAGTTCTTC. The encoded protein is CASSDQLSGAGGGDEQFF. V gene TRBV2 combines with J gene TRBJ2-1; 8 bases are shared with TRBD2. Per the germline V gene, CDR1 is SNHLY and CDR2 is FYNNEI. The CDR3 has 18 residues. Trimming removed 3 bases from V and 8 bases from J; junction bases left unmatched: 18.

The chain carries TRBV6-5 and TRBJ1-2; 7 nucleotides agree with TRBD1. V gave up 10 bases and J gave up 7 bases; unmatched junction bases: 18. Per the germline V gene, CDR1 is MNHEY and CDR2 is SVGAGI. The CDR3 is 15 residues long. CDR3 protein: CATRKEPGGSRGYTF. Here the CDR3 DNA reads TGTGCCACCCGAAAAGAGCCAGGGGGGTCGCGTGGCTACACCTTC.

The rearrangement uses TRBV28 and TRBJ2-5; a possible D gene is TRBD2 (5 bases). CDR3 size: 11 residues. The germline CDR1 and CDR2 sequences are MDHEN and SYDVKM. V dropped 7 bases and J dropped 3 bases, with 6 bases sitting between them. The CDR3 region is CASKREETQYF. The CDR3 DNA is TGTGCCAGCAAGAGGGAAGAGACCCAGTACTTC.

The V and J genes are TRBV5-5 and TRBJ2-1; no clear D. Germline-derived CDR1 and CDR2 are SGHKS and YYEKEE (reference sequence). The V end lost 3 bases, the J end lost 7 bases, and 5 bases lay between the germline ends. The CDR3 is made up of 11 amino acids. The CDR3 DNA reads as TGTGCCAGCAGCTCCCGGAATGAGCAGTTCTTC. Translating it yields CASSSRNEQFF.

Remarks on this clone: Additional DNA sequences in this sample encode the identical CDR3. The chain recombines TRBV18 with TRBJ1-1; 7 bases match TRBD1. CDR3 length: 15 amino acids. Looked up from germline, CDR1 is KGHSH and CDR2 is LQKENI. The trim removed 3 bases at V and 1 base at J, leaving 5 bases unmatched. CDR3 region: CASSPLTGANTEAFF. The CDR3 region has the DNA TGTGCCAGCTCACCGCTAACAGGGGCGAACACTGAAGCTTTCTTT.

V is TRBV6-5 and J is TRBJ2-2; D not certain. The CDR3 consists of 14 residues. Trimming removed 0 bases at V and 7 bases at J, with 9 bases between. Germline CDR1 and CDR2: MNHEY and SVGAGI. The chain's CDR3 is CASSYSGVGGELFF. In nucleotides, the CDR3 is TGTGCCAGCAGTTACTCTGGGGTGGGCGGGGAGCTGTTTTTT.

The rearrangement uses TRBV9 and TRBJ1-5; 8 bases are shared with TRBD1. CDR1 SGDLS and CDR2 YYNGEE come from the germline V gene. The CDR3 has 15 residues. V shed 0 bases and J 3 bases; nucleotides not matched to a gene: 2. The CDR3 loop reads CASSVETGDNQPQHF. As DNA, the CDR3 is TGTGCCAGCAGCGTAGAGACAGGGGACAATCAGCCCCAGCATTTT.